A single sample is the source of the 19 T cell receptor beta chains below, sequenced in a study of blood T cell repertoires in COVID-19. Measured with immunoSEQ multiplex PCR; TCRdb has only the in-frame clones, and not every one. This sample yields approximately 240,000 clones, of which 80% to 85% are seen a single time; roughly 3% belongs to the top ten. The sequenced sample consisted of peripheral blood. Receptors were obtained from a woman in her 30s who had recovered from COVID-19.

V usage is TRBV21-1 and J usage is TRBJ2-1; the table calls TRBD2, which could not be checked here. TRBV21-1 is a documented pseudogene. CDR3 size: 16 residues. The CDR3 loop is CASSKVEAGLYNEQFF. In DNA form, the CDR3 reads TGTGCCAGCAGCAAAGTAGAGGCTGGTCTCTACAATGAGCAGTTCTTC.

On this clone itself: This may be a read error, as it is one base from a much larger clone. The V call is TRBV10-1, the J call TRBJ2-3, with 8 bases aligning to TRBD1. The ends lost 6 bases at V and 2 bases at J; junction bases unmatched: 4. Germline lookup yields CDR1 WNHNN and CDR2 SYGVQD (reference sequence). CDR3 length: 14 amino acids. CDR3: CASSSGQATDTQYF. CDR3 in DNA: TGCGCCAGCAGCTCGGGACAGGCCACAGATACGCAGTATTTT.

This clone came up a few times. The rearrangement links TRBV5-4 to TRBJ2-5; TRBD2 agrees at 9 bases. This CDR3 region has 16 residues. V was pared by 4 bases and J by 9 bases, with 16 bases of the junction left unmatched. CDR1 is SGHNT, CDR2 YYREEE, per germline (reference sequence). The CDR3 here is CASSVTPSGALSSQYF. The CDR3 nucleotides are TGTGCCAGCAGCGTGACCCCTAGCGGGGCCCTTTCGTCCCAGTACTTC.

V and J are TRBV5-1 and TRBJ2-3, with D unresolved. The germline V gene encodes CDR1 SGHRS and CDR2 YFSETQ. The V end lost 4 bases, the J end lost 2 bases, and 11 bases lay between the germline ends. CDR3 length: 14 amino acids. CDR3 sequence (DNA): TGCGCCAGCAGCGTGGCGGAGTACACAGATACGCAGTATTTT. This translates into CASSVAEYTDTQYF.

J is TRBJ2-3 and V is TRBV24-1; 8 bases are a match to TRBD2. The germline V gene encodes CDR1 KGHDR and CDR2 SFDVKD. V lost 5 bases and J lost 1; bases outside the gene matches: 7. This CDR3 comprises 16 residues. The CDR3 loop reads CATSGISGRGTDTQYF. DNA for the CDR3: TGTGCCACCAGTGGGATCAGCGGGAGAGGCACAGATACGCAGTATTTT.

This chain joins TRBV5-1 and TRBJ1-6; 7 nucleotides agree with TRBD1. V was pared by 1 base and J by 10 bases, with 5 bases of the junction left unmatched. This CDR3 spans 14 amino acids. The germline V gene has CDR1 SGHRS and CDR2 YFSETQ. CDR3 DNA: TGCGCCAGCAGCTTGAACAGGGGAGAGTCACCCCTCCACTTT. Translated: CASSLNRGESPLHF.

The table lists this clone with a count of one. The chain is built from TRBV6-5 and TRBJ1-2; D call uncertain. This CDR3 is 14 amino acids long. Germline loops: CDR1 MNHEY, CDR2 SVGAGI. V was pared by 1 base and J by 2 bases, with 8 bases between. CDR3 in amino acids: CASSYYPRNYGYTF. CDR3 coding DNA: TGTGCCAGCAGTTACTATCCCCGGAACTATGGCTACACCTTC.

The chain has TRBV25-1 and TRBJ2-3; 9 bases are a match to TRBD2. This CDR3 has 16 amino acids. Germline CDR1 MGHDK, CDR2 SYGVNS. Losses at the gene ends were 1 base for V and 0 bases for J; bases not matched to a gene: 2. CDR3 sequence (DNA): TGTGCCAGCAGTGAATTGGGACTAGCTAGCACAGATACGCAGTATTTT. This sequence encodes CASSELGLASTDTQYF.

The chain uses TRBV27 and TRBJ1-2; 10 nucleotides align to TRBD1. Germline CDR1 is MNHEY and CDR2 is SMNVEV (reference sequence). The CDR3 consists of 14 residues. V gave up 6 bases and J gave up 6 bases; unmatched junction bases: 7. CDR3 residues: CASRPDRGLDGYTF. As DNA, the CDR3 is TGTGCCAGCAGACCAGACAGGGGGCTCGATGGCTACACCTTC.

The chain uses TRBV3-1 (or the pseudogene TRBV3-2) and TRBJ2-5; 9 bases are a match to TRBD1. The CDR3 spans 14 residues. The germline CDR1 and CDR2 sequences are LGHDT and YNNKEL (reference sequence). After removal of 2 bases from V and 5 bases from J, the junction contained 3 bases not matched to a gene. The CDR3 protein is CASSQPDRGETQYF. The DNA for the CDR3 is TGTGCCAGCAGCCAACCGGACAGGGGTGAGACCCAGTACTTC.

V and J are TRBV28 and TRBJ2-4; D perhaps matches TRBD2 (6 bases). Germline CDR1 MDHEN, CDR2 SYDVKM. V lost 3 bases, J lost 6 bases, and 15 bases lay in between. The CDR3 contains 15 residues. CDR3 nucleotide sequence: TGTGCCAGCAGTTTCCCGGGAGATTATCTAAACATTCAGTACTTC. Its translation is CASSFPGDYLNIQYF. The full variable domain, rest sourced from reference TRBV28 and TRBJ2-4, is DVKVTQSSRYLVKRTGEKVFLECVQDMDHENMFWYRQDPGLGLRLIYFSYDVKMKEKGDIPEGYSVSREKKERFSLILESASTNQTSMYLCASSFPGDYLNIQYFGAGTRLSVL.

The rearrangement uses TRBV11-2 and TRBJ2-2, with 7 bases lining up with TRBD2. The V gene's germline CDR1 is SGHAT and CDR2 FQNNGV. The V segment lost 5 bases and the J segment 0 bases; nucleotides outside the gene matches: 6. The length of the CDR3 is 16 residues. The CDR3 protein is CASSPSGLANTGELFF. Written as DNA, the CDR3 is TGTGCCAGCAGCCCTAGCGGACTAGCGAACACCGGGGAGCTGTTTTTT.

This clone was seen only once. The chain joins TRBV27 to TRBJ2-7, with 11 bases aligning to TRBD1. This CDR3 has 15 amino acids. Trimming removed 0 bases from V and 2 bases from J; junction bases left unmatched: 0. Germline assignment: CDR1 MNHEY and CDR2 SMNVEV (reference sequence). The CDR3 spells CASSLSDRGPYEQYF. The CDR3 DNA is TGTGCCAGCAGTTTATCGGACAGGGGGCCCTACGAGCAGTACTTC.

This clone was seen just once. This rearrangement joins TRBV7-7 to TRBJ2-2; D possibly corresponds to TRBD1 (5 bases). This CDR3 is 16 amino acids long. Germline loops: CDR1 SSHAT, CDR2 FNYEAQ (reference sequence). Trimming cost V 1 base and J 5 bases, with 14 bases left between them. The CDR3 spells CASSLGGGARTGELFF. CDR3 nucleotide sequence: TGTGCCAGCAGCTTAGGAGGTGGGGCGCGGACCGGGGAGCTGTTTTTT.

This clone occurred once. This chain links TRBV18 with TRBJ1-2; 10 nucleotides line up with TRBD1. Germline V gene data show CDR1 as KGHSH and CDR2 as LQKENI. The ends lost 3 bases at V and 9 bases at J; junction bases unmatched: 10. This CDR3 has 15 residues. CDR3: CASSPTFDRGLSYTF. In DNA, the CDR3 is TGTGCCAGCTCACCGACCTTCGACAGGGGGCTGAGCTACACCTTC. Supplemented by reference TRBV18 and TRBJ1-2, the full variable domain reads NAGVMQNPRHLVRRRGQEARLRCSPMKGHSHVYWYRQLPEEGLKFMVYLQKENIIDESGMPKERFSAEFPKEGPSILRIQQVVRGDSAAYFCASSPTFDRGLSYTFGSGTRLTVV.

The chain uses TRBV27 and TRBJ2-3; 7 positions match TRBD1. V trimming: 3 bases; J trimming: 5 bases; junction bases outside the gene matches: 5. The CDR3 sequence is 14 residues long. CDR1 MNHEY and CDR2 SMNVEV come from the germline V gene (reference sequence). The CDR3 nucleotides read TGTGCCAGCAGTTTTACAGGGGCAATAGATACGCAGTATTTT. Translation: CASSFTGAIDTQYF.

This clone was observed once. This sequence joins TRBV29-1 and TRBJ2-7; D may be TRBD1 (5 bases). Germline V lookup: CDR1 SQVTM, CDR2 ANQGSEA. Trimming removed 6 bases from V and 3 bases from J, with 15 bases in between. This CDR3 contains 13 residues. CDR3 sequence: CSVSQGIGYEQYF. CDR3 nucleotides: TGCAGCGTGTCGCAGGGAATCGGCTACGAGCAGTACTTC.

The J gene is TRBJ1-1, the V gene TRBV19; 7 bases match TRBD1. Germline CDR1 is LNHDA and CDR2 is SQIVND (reference sequence). With V trimmed by 3 bases and J by 2 bases, 9 bases remained unmatched. The CDR3 is 16 amino acids. CDR3 in DNA: TGTGCCAGTAGTATGGGGACAGCAATGTTTAACACTGAAGCTTTCTTT. This gives the protein CASSMGTAMFNTEAFF.

The V and J genes are TRBV29-1 and TRBJ1-1, with 10 bases that match TRBD1. The CDR3 length is 13 residues. CDR1 and CDR2 (germline): SQVTM, ANQGSEA. After removal of 6 bases from V and 4 bases from J, the junction contained 5 bases not matched to a gene. CDR3 residues: CSVDRGRGTEAFF. CDR3 DNA sequence: TGCAGCGTAGACAGGGGGCGAGGCACTGAAGCTTTCTTT.